This T cell receptor beta chain is drawn from a study of T cell responses to AZD1222 COVID-19 vaccine. Points on this clone: Its target is not known.

Samples with a second dose at about 4 or about 12 weeks were pooled together. Study observations and caveats: Regions 160-218 and 743-854 held dominance among vaccine-associated CD4 TCRs, which spanned spike. Among AZD1222 vaccinees, only five to seven were seropositive at baseline.

Clones were sequenced by immunoSEQ multiplex PCR, and TCRdb holds only the in-frame ones, with some missing. The table records some 120,000 clones, more than 65% of them present only once. The CDR3 length is 13 residues. The germline V and J ends were trimmed by 4 bases and 10 bases, with 16 bases remaining between them. The germline CDR1 and CDR2 sequences are SGHVS and FQNEAQ. The gene calls are TRBV7-8 and TRBJ1-2; D is unresolved. This material consisted of peripheral blood, taken 28 days after the second AZD1222 dose. The sequence was collected from an adult who received the AZD1222 COVID-19 vaccine. CDR3: CASSSRAATFYTF. The CDR3 nucleotides are TGTGCCAGCAGCTCACGGGCCGCGACGTTCTACACCTTC.